Following are 14 T cell receptor beta chains from one sample sequenced in a study of CD8 T cells in Susac syndrome (dated by TCRdb to between 2018 and 2021). The library was built by means of the immunoSEQ multiplex PCR assay. RNA was extracted with the RNeasy kit and about 0.5 to 1 ug was reverse transcribed using random hexamers. TCRdb passed the public sequencing reads through fastp at Q25 and MiXCR, retaining productive beta sequences. A single entry per CDR3 protein holds the most common genes and DNA from its merged rows. Recorded for this sample are 190,000 or so distinct CDR3 sequences; 90% to 95% of them occurred a single time. The top ten constitute about 0.087% of the sample. The specimen sequenced was CD4+ T cells from PBMCs. All receptors derive from a human donor with multiple sclerosis.

The chain combines TRBV27 with TRBJ2-5; D may be TRBD1 (6 bases). Deletions cut 5 bases from V and 5 bases from J, with 12 bases between. Germline-derived CDR1 and CDR2 are MNHEY and SMNVEV (reference sequence). The CDR3 totals 13 residues. The CDR3 is CASSPQGEETQYF. In nucleotides, the CDR3 is TGTGCCAGCAGTCCACAGGGTGAGGAGACCCAGTACTTC.

The chain recombines TRBV29-1 with TRBJ1-2; D gene ambiguous. Germline CDR1 and CDR2: SQVTM and ANQGSEA. CDR3 length equals 13 residues. Between the trimmed V and J ends, which lost 2 bases and 7 bases, there was a span of 14 bases. CDR3 DNA: TGCAGCGTTGAAAACAGTTCGACGGGTGGCTACACCTTC. It encodes CSVENSSTGGYTF. The full variable domain, in which reference TRBV29-1 and TRBJ1-2 provide the parts outside the CDR3, is SAVISQKPSRDICQRGTSLTIQCQVDSQVTMMFWYRQQPGQSLTLIATANQGSEATYESGFVIDKFPISRPNLTFSTLTVSNMSPEDSSIYLCSVENSSTGGYTFGSGTRLTVV.

This clonotype has a single count. V is TRBV20-1 and J is TRBJ2-5; D might be TRBD1 or TRBD2, each matching 5 bases. Trimming removed 5 bases from V and 3 bases from J, with 10 bases in between. CDR1 is DFQATT and CDR2 is SNEGSKA in the germline V gene (reference sequence). This CDR3 has 12 amino acids. The CDR3 is CSARWGKETQYF. CDR3 sequence (DNA): TGCAGTGCTCGATGGGGGAAAGAGACCCAGTACTTC.

V usage is TRBV20-1 and J usage is TRBJ2-7; 10 bases align to TRBD2. The CDR3 is made up of 14 amino acids. The V gene end was trimmed by 6 bases and the J gene end by 4 bases; junction bases not matched to a gene: 9. The V gene's germline CDR1 is DFQATT and CDR2 SNEGSKA (reference sequence). Written as DNA, the CDR3 is TGCAGTGCAAGGCTAGCGGGGGTAGAATACGAGCAGTACTTC. Amino acid sequence: CSARLAGVEYEQYF.

The chain is built from TRBV20-1 and TRBJ2-4, with D tentatively TRBD2 (6 bases). Trimming stripped 1 base from V and 0 bases from J, with 10 bases between. The germline V gene encodes CDR1 DFQATT and CDR2 SNEGSKA (reference sequence). CDR3 length equals 15 residues. The CDR3 protein is CSARVEGLAKNIQYF. In nucleotides, the CDR3 is TGCAGTGCTAGAGTGGAGGGTCTAGCCAAAAACATTCAGTACTTC.

The rearrangement uses TRBV3-1 and TRBJ1-2; tentatively, D is TRBD1 (6 bases). The CDR3 is 15 amino acids. Trimming stripped 4 bases from V and 3 bases from J, with 15 bases between. Germline lookup yields CDR1 LGHDT and CDR2 YNNKEL (reference sequence). CDR3 region: CASSLKQGLHYGYTF. CDR3 sequence (DNA): TGTGCCAGCAGCCTAAAGCAGGGGCTACACTATGGCTACACCTTC.

DNA of the CDR3: TGTGCCAGCAGCCAATGGGACAGGGTGTACACCGGGGAGCTGTTTTTT. Protein product: CASSQWDRVYTGELFF. This chain joins TRBV3-1 and TRBJ2-2, with 9 positions matching TRBD1. CDR3 size: 16 residues. The V and J ends lost 2 bases and 3 bases, in that order; junction bases with no gene match: 4. CDR1 is LGHDT, CDR2 YNNKEL, per germline (reference sequence). The entire variable domain, with the rest obtained from reference TRBV3-1 and TRBJ2-2, is as follows: DTAVSQTPKYLVTQMGNDKSIKCEQNLGHDTMYWYKQDSKKFLKIMFSYNNKELIINETVPNRFSPKSPDKAHLNLHINSLELGDSAVYFCASSQWDRVYTGELFFGEGSRLTVL.

The chain carries TRBV12-5 and TRBJ2-1; D is possibly TRBD2 (7 bases). Trimming removed 7 bases at V and 1 base at J, with 11 bases between. Germline CDR1 reads LGHNT; CDR2 reads FRNRAP. The CDR3 contains 14 residues. This chain's CDR3 is CASVGRGSYNEQFF. CDR3 coding DNA: TGTGCTAGTGTAGGGAGGGGGTCCTACAATGAGCAGTTCTTC. Based on the CDR3 plus reference TRBV12-5 and TRBJ2-1, the full variable domain is DARVTQTPRHKVTEMGQEVTMRCQPILGHNTVFWYRQTMMQGLELLAYFRNRAPLDDSGMPKDRFSAEMPDATLATLKIQPSEPRDSAVYFCASVGRGSYNEQFFGPGTRLTVL.

The chain uses TRBV30 and TRBJ2-7; 7 bases align to TRBD1. The CDR3 has 14 amino acids. Per the germline V gene, CDR1 is GTSNPN and CDR2 is SVGIG (reference sequence). V shed 2 bases, J shed 4 bases, and the junction held 8 bases outside the gene matches. The CDR3 is CAWSPLQGIYEQYF. CDR3 DNA: TGTGCCTGGAGTCCGTTACAGGGGATATACGAGCAGTACTTC. Full variable domain (remainder filled in from reference TRBV30 and TRBJ2-7): SQTIHQWPATLVQPVGSPLSLECTVEGTSNPNLYWYRQAAGRGLQLLFYSVGIGQISSEVPQNLSASRPQDRQFILSSKKLLLSDSGFYLCAWSPLQGIYEQYFGPGTRLTVT.

The chain employs TRBV18 and TRBJ2-3; no reliable D call. V lost 3 bases, J lost 5 bases, and 6 bases lay in between. CDR3 length: 12 residues. CDR1 and CDR2 from the germline V gene are KGHSH and LQKENI. The CDR3 DNA sequence: TGTGCCAGCTCACCGGCCGGAGATACGCAGTATTTT. It translates to CASSPAGDTQYF.

CDR3 sequence reads: CATSDPRTGGVHEQYF. The CDR3 region has the DNA TGTGCCACCAGTGATCCGCGGACAGGGGGAGTTCACGAGCAGTACTTC. J is TRBJ2-7 and V is TRBV24-1; TRBD1 aligns across 10 bases. The germline CDR1 and CDR2 sequences are KGHDR and SFDVKD. The CDR3 sequence is 16 residues long. V lost 3 bases, J lost 5 bases, and 9 bases stayed unmatched.

The chain is built from TRBV29-1 and TRBJ2-1, with TRBD2 matching 7 bases. The ends lost 2 bases at V and 10 bases at J; junction bases unmatched: 2. This CDR3 is 11 amino acids long. Germline CDR1 is SQVTM and CDR2 is ANQGSEA. CDR3 protein: CSVELAVEQFF. The CDR3 DNA reads as TGCAGCGTTGAACTAGCGGTCGAGCAGTTCTTC.

V and J are TRBV3-1 and TRBJ1-1; D perhaps matches TRBD1 (5 bases). V gave up 3 bases and J gave up 7 bases, with 6 bases separating them. Germline values: CDR1 LGHDT, CDR2 YNNKEL (reference sequence). The CDR3 consists of 11 residues. DNA for the CDR3: TGTGCCAGCAGCCACCAGGGTGAAGCTTTCTTT. It is translated as CASSHQGEAFF.

The chain joins TRBV5-1 to TRBJ2-1, with D possibly being TRBD2 (6 bases). The CDR3 has 14 residues. Germline V gives CDR1 SGHRS, CDR2 YFSETQ. V lost 2 bases and J lost 8, with 14 bases in between. CDR3 sequence: CASSFGGALDEQFF. The CDR3 coding sequence is TGCGCCAGCAGCTTCGGAGGGGCACTTGATGAGCAGTTCTTC. Combining the CDR3 with reference TRBV5-1 and TRBJ2-1 gives the whole variable domain KAGVTQTPRYLIKTRGQQVTLSCSPISGHRSVSWYQQTPGQGLQFLFEYFSETQRNKGNFPGRFSGRQFSNSRSEMNVSTLELGDSALYLCASSFGGALDEQFFGPGTRLTVL.